The present T cell receptor beta chain was sequenced within a study of blood T cell repertoires in COVID-19. About the research overall: The samples span acute and convalescent COVID-19 from the United States, Italy and Spain. In each case, the material was cDNA or gDNA derived from T cells, B-cell-depleted T cells, or PBMCs.

This CDR3 spans 16 amino acids. V was shortened by 0 bases and J by 4 bases, with 16 bases between the two germline ends. Germline-derived CDR1 and CDR2 are SGHKS and YYEKEE (reference sequence). As originally analysed: Estimated nucleated cell counts came from reference gene primer amplification. Produced via immunoSEQ multiplex PCR; TCRdb's table is partial and in-frame only. The V and J calls and clone size come from that table; D and trimming were worked out from the DNA. Of about 140,000 clones listed, around 85% are singletons. The sample was peripheral blood. The J gene is TRBJ1-2, the V gene TRBV5-5, with D possibly matching TRBD1 (5 bases). This TCR was recovered from a human donor in a cohort sampled during active COVID-19. CDR3 loop: CASSLAFGAGAYGYTF. In nucleotides, the CDR3 is TGTGCCAGCAGCTTGGCATTTGGGGCGGGAGCCTATGGCTACACCTTC.